One and the same sample provided the 3 T cell receptor beta chains below, sequenced in a study of kidney transplant recipient with SARS-CoV-2 infection. TCRdb independently ran MiXCR on the reads; one entry per CDR3 protein. The data show roughly 230,000 distinct CDR3 sequences, 25% to 35% seen once. The specimen was a blood sample, collected at baseline and on day 111 from a kidney transplant recipient. The receptors originated from a young adult male patient who had COVID-19 and was a kidney transplant recipient. Some T cells may be supplied by the graft donor.

To note about this clonotype: A clone one base away is much larger, so this may be a read error. This rearrangement joins TRBV14 to TRBJ1-1; D ambiguous. The CDR3 is made up of 14 amino acids. CDR1 and CDR2 (germline): SGHDN, FVKESK. CDR3 DNA: TGTGCCAGCAACCAATGGGGTGGGAACACTGAAGCTTTCTTT. It is translated as CASNQWGGNTEAFF.

A note on this clonotype: This may arise from a read error, as a much more abundant clone is one base away. The final CDR3 position lacks the conserved phenylalanine or tryptophan, pointing to a likely read error. This sequence joins TRBV20-1 and TRBJ2-7, with D possibly being TRBD1 or TRBD2 (6 bases each). Germline V CDR1 and CDR2: DFQATT, SNEGSKA (reference sequence). The CDR3 length is 14 residues. V lost 3 bases, J lost 6 bases, and 18 bases lay in between. In nucleotides, the CDR3 is TGCAGTGCTAGTCACCTACTGGGGGGCGGCGAGCAGTACCTC. It codes for CSASHLLGGGEQYL.

The chain joins TRBV6-4 to TRBJ2-3; D not certain. The CDR3 sequence is 13 residues long. The germline V gene has CDR1 MRHNA and CDR2 SNTAGT. The V end was cut by 3 bases, the J end by 5 bases, with 9 bases between. The chain's CDR3 is CASSETPLDTQYF. CDR3 coding DNA: TGTGCCAGCAGTGAAACGCCGTTAGATACGCAGTATTTT.